This T cell receptor beta chain was retrieved from a study of cytomegalovirus exposure and HLA in healthy donors (dated by TCRdb to 2016 to 2017). About the full investigation: An earlier analysis of approximately 640 of the donors reported about 250 Gb of sequence data and approximately 110 million unique TCR beta sequences from about 179 million T cells. Of the roughly 400 genotyped donors, approximately 82% fell in the genetic ancestry cluster associated with self-reported Caucasian donors. All discovery cohort repertoires had been generated using a single sequencing platform. Donor age, sex, ethnicity and CMV serostatus were compiled alongside the repertoire data. Both class I and class II loci were covered by HLA typing, at four-digit resolution. High-throughput TCR immunosequencing, statistical association of individual TCRs with disease status, and machine learning were combined to predict cytomegalovirus infection status. To study patterns of TCR occurrence, a later analysis re-analyzed previously published TCR beta repertoires from hundreds of donors and added high-resolution HLA genotyping. An earlier analysis of around 540 of the donors applied high-throughput TCR beta sequencing to assess whether each TCR beta V gene segment acted as functional or pseudogenic. Typing coverage varied by locus: 629-630 donors for A, B, C, DRB1 and DQB1; more than 500 for DQA1; 600 to 610 for DPA1; 400 to 480 for DPB1. Roughly 5 DR-DQ haplotypes were treated as single units for association and clustering because of strong linkage in the cohort. Across some 400 genotyped donors of the cohort, an average of 235,054 unique TCR beta nucleotide sequences per donor were sequenced, and around 19% of those sequences were non-productive. In a later genetic analysis, genome-wide SNP genotypes for 398 of the 666 donors were used, and that subset was treated as a discovery cohort. Rather than drawing on any new phenotypic data, the later analysis identified candidate immune exposures from TCR beta sequences and the way those sequences occurred across donors. In addition to the first cohort of roughly 700 subjects, a separate validation cohort of 100 to 150 different subjects was used. An early release that covered about 640 HLA-typed donors contained 250 to 350 gigabases of sequencing data and 70 million to 100 million unique TCR sequences. The aim of the study was to test whether cataloging public T cell receptors could identify signatures of past pathogen exposure. Using immunosequencing, the study profiled T cell repertoires from fewer than 850 subjects and related those repertoires to cytomegalovirus serostatus.

In this sample, this clone turned up a few times. No antigen is known for it. Base qualities were left out, and no much larger clone turns up one base away. The library was generated by the immunoSEQ multiplex PCR assay. For the multiplex PCR, a mixture combining 60 forward primers for TCR Vbeta segments and 13 reverse primers for TCR Jbeta segments was used. The CDR3 region of rearranged TCR beta genes was amplified from genomic DNA with a multiplex PCR assay. The Illumina HiSeq System was used to sequence the amplified TCR beta libraries as 87-base-pair reads. The authors' analysis ran thus. In a later analysis, tens of millions of unique TCR beta chains were counted across the approximately 640 repertoires, and roughly 10 million of these chains were shared by at least two donors. A nearest-neighbor algorithm error-corrected the raw reads and collapsed the reads into unique sequences, merging closely related sequences to remove PCR and sequencing errors. CDR3 sequences were aligned to IMGT reference sequences to assign V, D and J gene segments. Each retained sequence needed at least a six-nucleotide match to both a V gene segment and a J gene segment. A rearrangement counted as productive if the CDR3 had no stop codons and remained in frame with V and J, and every other rearrangement counted as non-productive. CDR3 was defined by IMGT convention, running from the second conserved V-encoded cysteine to the conserved J-encoded phenylalanine. The earlier analysis of about 590 of the donors excluded sequences that lacked an unambiguous match to a single V gene segment. In an earlier analysis of more than 500 of the donors, a V segment was called functional when productive rearrangements were above 56.7%, and segregating when the standard deviation between donors exceeded 5%. A statistical classification framework was built to diagnose cytomegalovirus status from the catalog of TCR beta chain sequences. In a later analysis, TCR nucleotide sequences were compared against IMGT/GENE-DB human TR gene sequences so that V and J genes could be assigned. In a later analysis, CDR3 sequences and most-parsimonious VDJ recombination scenarios were assigned using the TCRdist pipeline. A later analysis defined each TCR beta chain by its CDR3 amino acid sequence plus V-gene family, and excluded reads lacking a unique V-gene family. A later analysis removed 592 highly shared, low-generation-probability nucleotide sequences to deal with suspected cross-contamination and a sequencing artifact. A later analysis calculated a clonal expansion index for each public chain from normalized within-repertoire ranks of inferred template counts. A later analysis computed generation probabilities with a VDJ recombination model fitted to out-of-frame rearrangements, and checked the results against IGoR. In a later analysis, TCR-TCR, TCR-HLA and TCR-CMV co-occurrence was scored with hypergeometric tests, and a repertoire-size bias correction was applied to TCR pairs. In a later analysis, false discovery rates were estimated by permuting HLA or CMV assignments 20 times. In a later analysis, co-occurring TCRs were grouped using DBSCAN, with TCRdist sequence similarity added in when clustering inside HLA-allele-positive subsets. For co-occurrence clustering, repertoires with fewer than 30,000 or more than 120,000 public chains were excluded, along with a handful of repertoires with anomalous nucleotide sharing. TCRdb retrieved this table from immuneACCESS and kept in-frame rearrangements only. Not all clones are present; in checked studies, unresolved V genes account for under half, and no reason is known for the remainder. That table furnishes V, J and clone size, whereas the DNA furnished D and trimming. Recorded for this sample are 74,000 or so clones; around 80% of them occurred a single time. 2.5% to 3.5% of the sample is held by the ten biggest clonotypes.

In the germline V gene, CDR1 corresponds to ENHRY and CDR2 to SYGVKD. The CDR3 covers 15 residues, taking in both the cysteine and the phenylalanine. The CDR3 DNA has 45 bases and is translated from base 1. Compared with germline, V lacks 6 bases and J lacks 4 bases; bases without a gene match: 5. In total, roughly 670 healthy bone marrow donors made up the cohort. Cohort members were all nominally healthy when sampled, although unrecorded immune exposures were likely present. The donor tested CMV seropositive, placing the donor among the 250 to 300 seropositive members of the cohort. Each donor provided a peripheral blood sample, and peripheral blood mononuclear cells were used for TCR beta sequencing. The Qiagen DNeasy Blood Extraction Kit was used to extract genomic DNA from the blood cell samples. Study-level results and caveats: In the study, approximately 160 TCR beta chains were listed as associated with cytomegalovirus. According to a later analysis, parvovirus B19, influenza, CMV and Epstein-Barr virus appeared linked to several top co-occurrence clusters. The cohort was sequenced for TCR beta chains only, and without alpha or paired-chain data the features that could be detected were limited. In a later genetic analysis, fewer N-insertions in productive TCRs were reported among donors in an Asian-associated ancestry cluster than the approximately 670-donor mean. In both the original and validation cohorts, the classifier was reported to diagnose cytomegalovirus status with high specificity and sensitivity. A few of the identified cytomegalovirus-associated TCR beta chains were confirmed in vitro to be specific for cytomegalovirus antigens. Most CMV-associated TCR beta chains appeared to be HLA-restricted in a later analysis, and the HLA associations seemed to be driven largely by CMV exposure. Correlated functional status among segregating V segments might reflect linkage disequilibrium, but an unknown experimental factor could not be ruled out. Immune exposure information for the cohort was limited to CMV serostatus. An earlier analysis of some 590 of the donors showed that most TCR beta V segments appeared in productive rearrangements either about 87% or about 30% of the time, which broadly matched IMGT annotations. Presence/absence analyses assumed roughly uniform sequencing depth across donors, an assumption that may not hold. A further reported finding was that TCR beta sequences accurately predicted the HLA-A and HLA-B alleles for most subjects in the first cohort. A cluster of highly shared sequence variants was judged likely to be a technical artifact of the sequencing pipeline. Because some donors lacked HLA typing at each locus, the association tests relied only on the typed subset. Specific HLA alleles were associated with around 18,000 TCR beta sequences at a false discovery rate of 0.05 in a later analysis. Some IMGT-functional V segments, including TRBV6-2 and TRBV6-3, could not be distinguished by the 87-base-pair reads and were therefore excluded. Because counts were too low, approximately 18 rarely observed V segments, including chromosome 9 orphons, were excluded from the earlier analysis of fewer than 650 of the donors. Most TCR sequences were observed very rarely across donors, whereas some public TCRs were present in many individuals. The authors suggested that the approach could potentially be extended to other disease states and immunological phenotypes. In a later analysis, HLA-associated TCR beta chains showed more clonal expansion and lower generation probabilities than non-associated chains that were equally common. When HLA alleles, especially DR and DQ, strongly co-occurred, TCR associations were difficult to assign to individual alleles. According to a later analysis, TCR association rates differed among HLA loci, with DRB1 alleles showing the most associated TCRs and HLA-C alleles showing the fewest. A later genetic analysis associated a missense DCLRE1C variant with V-gene and J-gene trimming of TCR beta chains, and an independent cohort replicated the association.

The sequence came from a man aged 45-60 years in good health and CMV-seropositive. The sequenced sample was PBMCs. The chain joins TRBV10-3 to TRBJ2-2, and 10 bases in between align with TRBD2. The sequence in DNA is TGTGCCATCAGGGGGACTAGCGACGTCACCGGGGAGCTGTTTTTT. Translation gives CAIRGTSDVTGELFF.